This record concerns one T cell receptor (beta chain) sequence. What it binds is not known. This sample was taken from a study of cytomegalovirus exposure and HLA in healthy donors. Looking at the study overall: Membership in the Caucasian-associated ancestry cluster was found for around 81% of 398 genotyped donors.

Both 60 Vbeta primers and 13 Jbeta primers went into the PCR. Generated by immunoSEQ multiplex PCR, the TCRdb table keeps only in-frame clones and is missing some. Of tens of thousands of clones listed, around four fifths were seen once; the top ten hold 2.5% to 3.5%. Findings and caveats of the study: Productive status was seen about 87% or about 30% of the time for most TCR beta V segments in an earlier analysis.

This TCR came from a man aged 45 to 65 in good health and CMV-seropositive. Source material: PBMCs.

CDR3 DNA sequence: TGTGCCAGCTCACAGGGACTAGCGGAGAATGAGCAGTTCTTC. Amino acid sequence: CASSQGLAENEQFF. V usage is TRBV18 and J usage is TRBJ2-1; 11 positions agree with TRBD2. The CDR3 contains 14 residues. Germline V gives CDR1 KGHSH, CDR2 LQKENI. V shed 4 bases and J 7 bases; nucleotides not matched to a gene: 3. Drawing the rest from reference TRBV18 and TRBJ2-1, the complete variable domain is NAGVMQNPRHLVRRRGQEARLRCSPMKGHSHVYWYRQLPEEGLKFMVYLQKENIIDESGMPKERFSAEFPKEGPSILRIQQVVRGDSAAYFCASSQGLAENEQFFGPGTRLTVL.